This T cell receptor (beta chain) was identified in a study of molecular identifiers for immune sequencing clone quantification. TCRdb passed the PCR reads through MiXCR, listing each CDR3 protein once. The sample has roughly 630,000 distinct CDR3 sequences, about 25% seen once; the top ten hold 0.7% to 0.95%. This clonotype was found a few times. The CDR3 covers 16 residues. Trimming left V 3 bases short and J 5 bases short, with 17 bases between. CDR1 and CDR2 from the germline V gene are MGHRA and YSYEKL. Sequenced material: naive CD8+ T cells from blood, with Jurkat cell RNA spiked in. The subset denotes: FACS-sorted CD8+CD4-CCR7+CD45RA+ naive T cells. The clonotype was recovered from a human donor in good health. Some libraries in this study had Jurkat cell RNA spiked in. The rearrangement links TRBV4-1 to TRBJ2-1; D remains unclear. CDR3 sequence: CASSQAPGWGDNEQFF. The CDR3 DNA is TGCGCCAGCAGCCAGGCCCCCGGTTGGGGTGACAATGAGCAGTTCTTC.